The clone carrying this T cell receptor (beta chain) was counted only a few times. In assigning cohorts, the study relied on participant-reported clinical history. The CDR3 is 18 amino acids. Libraries were prepared by immunoSEQ multiplex PCR; TCRdb keeps only in-frame clonotypes and omits some of them. The sample shows around 180,000 clones, roughly three quarters of them seen only once. This sample stems from a study of blood T cell repertoires in COVID-19. For the study at large: Italy, Spain and the United States were the sources of the convalescent and acute COVID-19 samples.

The source of this sequence is a woman aged 45-65 years with acute COVID-19. What was sequenced was PBMCs or T cells enriched from blood (not recorded which). The chain is built from TRBV7-5 and TRBJ2-4; the table calls TRBD2, which could not be checked here. TRBV7-5 is a recognized pseudogene. The DNA for the CDR3 is TGTGCCAGAAGCTTAGCAATGGAGGAAAATCTAGCCAAAAACATTCAGTACTTC. It encodes CARSLAMEENLAKNIQYF.